This T cell receptor (beta chain) was obtained from a study of radiation and T cells in renal cell carcinoma. Germline V gene sequence: CDR1 SQVTM, CDR2 ANQGSEA. This CDR3 contains 14 residues. V was pared by 7 bases and J by 0 bases, with 16 bases between. The protocol was immunoSEQ multiplex PCR, while the TCRdb copy is restricted to in-frame clones and leaves out a portion. This table holds about 130,000 clones, roughly 91% found once. Time point indicated: blood 2 weeks post-SBRT. As for treatment: 15 Gy SBRT to primary tumor, nephrectomy 4 weeks later. The sequence was obtained from a woman aged 70 to 79 with renal cell carcinoma. The genes are TRBV29-1 and TRBJ2-7; D is unresolved. The starting material was blood, obtained from a patient whose treatment included radiotherapy and nephrectomy. The CDR3 region is CSARGSRTSYEQYF. In DNA, the CDR3 is TGCAGCGCCCGCGGCAGCCGTACCTCCTACGAGCAGTACTTC.